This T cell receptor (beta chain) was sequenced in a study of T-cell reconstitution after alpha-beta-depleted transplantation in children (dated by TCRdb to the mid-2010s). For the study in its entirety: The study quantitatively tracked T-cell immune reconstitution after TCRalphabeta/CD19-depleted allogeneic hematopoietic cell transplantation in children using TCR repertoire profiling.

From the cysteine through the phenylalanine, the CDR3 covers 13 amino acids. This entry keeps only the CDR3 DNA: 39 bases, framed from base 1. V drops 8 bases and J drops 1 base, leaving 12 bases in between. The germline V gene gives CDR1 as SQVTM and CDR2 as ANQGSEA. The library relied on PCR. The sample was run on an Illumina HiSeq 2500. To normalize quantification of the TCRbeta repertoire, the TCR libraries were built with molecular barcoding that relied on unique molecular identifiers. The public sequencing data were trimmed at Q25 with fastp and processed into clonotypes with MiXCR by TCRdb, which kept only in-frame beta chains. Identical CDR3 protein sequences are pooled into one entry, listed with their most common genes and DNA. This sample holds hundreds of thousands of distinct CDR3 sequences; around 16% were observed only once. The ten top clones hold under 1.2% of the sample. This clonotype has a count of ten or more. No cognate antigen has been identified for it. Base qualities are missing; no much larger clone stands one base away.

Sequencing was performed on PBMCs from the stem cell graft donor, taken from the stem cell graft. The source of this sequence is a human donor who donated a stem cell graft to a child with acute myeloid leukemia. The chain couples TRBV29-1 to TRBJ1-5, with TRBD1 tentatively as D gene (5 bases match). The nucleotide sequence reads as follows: TGCAGCACCTCTAGGGGAAGCAATCAGCCCCAGCATTTT. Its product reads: CSTSRGSNQPQHF.